This T cell receptor beta chain is from a study of blood T cell repertoires in COVID-19. About the study: Both acute and convalescent COVID-19 samples were obtained from the United States, Italy and Spain. PBMCs, B-cell-depleted T cells, or T cells were the source of the cDNA or gDNA that made up the material.

Study processing details: Amplifying reference gene primers gave estimates of nucleated cell counts. Data came from immunoSEQ multiplex PCR; TCRdb stores just in-frame clones and leaves some out. That table furnishes V, J and clone size, whereas the DNA furnished D and trimming. Of 95,000 to 100,000 clones listed, about 91% are singletons. Germline-derived CDR1 and CDR2 are KGHSH and LQKENI. The CDR3 length is 14 residues. V lost 3 bases to trimming and J lost 7 bases; unmatched junction nucleotides: 6. This clone was recorded only once. The sample taken for sequencing was peripheral blood. This sequence joins TRBV18 and TRBJ1-5, with 7 bases aligning to TRBD1. This clonotype was sampled from a man aged 45-65 years with acute or convalescent COVID-19. The DNA for the CDR3 is TGTGCCAGCTCACCCGGGACAGTAGAGCAGCCCCAGCATTTT. As protein: CASSPGTVEQPQHF.